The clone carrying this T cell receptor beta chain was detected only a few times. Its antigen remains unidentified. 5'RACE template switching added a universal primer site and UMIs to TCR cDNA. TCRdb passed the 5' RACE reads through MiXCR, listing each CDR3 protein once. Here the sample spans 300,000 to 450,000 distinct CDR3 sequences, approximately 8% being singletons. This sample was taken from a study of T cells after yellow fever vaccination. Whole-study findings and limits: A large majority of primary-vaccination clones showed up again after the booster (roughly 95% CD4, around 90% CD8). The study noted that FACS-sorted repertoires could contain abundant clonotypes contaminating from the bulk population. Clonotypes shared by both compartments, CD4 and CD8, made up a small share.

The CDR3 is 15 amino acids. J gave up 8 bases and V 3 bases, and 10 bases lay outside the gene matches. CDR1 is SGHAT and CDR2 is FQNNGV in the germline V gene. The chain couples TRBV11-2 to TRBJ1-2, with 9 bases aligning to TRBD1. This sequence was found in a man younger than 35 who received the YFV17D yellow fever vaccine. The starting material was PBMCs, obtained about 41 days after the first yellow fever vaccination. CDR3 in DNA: TGTGCCAGCAGCTTCCGCGGGACAGGGCAGAGGGGCTACACCTTC. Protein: CASSFRGTGQRGYTF.